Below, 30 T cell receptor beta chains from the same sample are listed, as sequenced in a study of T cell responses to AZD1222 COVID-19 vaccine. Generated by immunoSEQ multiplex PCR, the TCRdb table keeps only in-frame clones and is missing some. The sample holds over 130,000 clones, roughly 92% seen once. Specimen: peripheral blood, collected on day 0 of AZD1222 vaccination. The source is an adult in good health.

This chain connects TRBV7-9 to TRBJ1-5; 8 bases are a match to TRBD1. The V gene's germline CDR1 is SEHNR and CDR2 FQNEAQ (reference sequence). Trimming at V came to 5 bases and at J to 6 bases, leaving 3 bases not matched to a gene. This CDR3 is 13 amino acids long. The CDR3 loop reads CASSRQGSQPQHF. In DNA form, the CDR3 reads TGTGCCAGCAGCCGACAGGGGAGTCAGCCCCAGCATTTT. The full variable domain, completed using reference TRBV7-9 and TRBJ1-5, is DTGVSQNPRHKITKRGQNVTFRCDPISEHNRLYWYRQTLGQGPEFLTYFQNEAQLEKSRLLSDRFSAERPKGSFSTLEIQRTEQGDSAMYLCASSRQGSQPQHFGDGTRLSIL.

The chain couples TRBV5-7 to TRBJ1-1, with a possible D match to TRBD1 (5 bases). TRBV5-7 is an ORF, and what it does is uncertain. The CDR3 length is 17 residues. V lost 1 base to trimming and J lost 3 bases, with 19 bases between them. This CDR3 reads CASSLFWPYRRDTEAFF. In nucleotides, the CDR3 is TGTGCCAGCAGCTTGTTCTGGCCCTACAGGAGGGACACTGAAGCTTTCTTT.

The CDR3 bases are TGTGCCAGCAGTTACAGGGGGGATCCCTACAATGAGCAGTTCTTC. Translating gives CASSYRGDPYNEQFF. This chain connects TRBV6-5 to TRBJ2-1; D might be TRBD1 or TRBD2, each matching 6 bases. This CDR3 has 15 amino acids. Germline values: CDR1 MNHEY, CDR2 SVGAGI. V was cut by 2 bases and J by 2 bases, with 10 bases left in between.

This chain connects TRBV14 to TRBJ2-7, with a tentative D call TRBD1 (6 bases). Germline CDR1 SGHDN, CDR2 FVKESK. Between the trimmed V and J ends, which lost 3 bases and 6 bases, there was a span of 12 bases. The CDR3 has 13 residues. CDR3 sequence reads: CASSQVNRVEQYF. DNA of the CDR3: TGTGCCAGCAGCCAGGTCAACAGGGTCGAGCAGTACTTC.

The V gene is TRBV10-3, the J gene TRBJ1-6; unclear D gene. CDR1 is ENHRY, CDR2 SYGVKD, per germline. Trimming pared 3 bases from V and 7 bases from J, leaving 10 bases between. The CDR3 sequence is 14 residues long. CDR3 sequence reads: CAISDQGSNSPLHF. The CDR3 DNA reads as TGTGCCATCAGTGATCAAGGGTCCAATTCACCCCTCCACTTT.

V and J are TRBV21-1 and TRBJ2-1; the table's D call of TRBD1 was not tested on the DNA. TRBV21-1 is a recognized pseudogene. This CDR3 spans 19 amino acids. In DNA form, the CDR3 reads TGTGCCAGCAGCAAAGGTGGGGTCAGGGATCTAAGCTCCTACAATGAGCAGTTCTTC. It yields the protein CASSKGGVRDLSSYNEQFF.

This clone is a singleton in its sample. CDR3: CASSLDVGVLTGELFF. DNA for the CDR3: TGTGCCAGCAGCTTGGACGTGGGAGTGTTGACCGGGGAGCTGTTTTTT. The V and J genes are TRBV5-4 and TRBJ2-2; D might be TRBD2 (5 bases). Trimming took 0 bases from V and 5 from J, leaving 14 bases between them. Germline V lookup: CDR1 SGHNT, CDR2 YYREEE (reference sequence). The CDR3 contains 16 residues. Filled out from reference TRBV5-4 and TRBJ2-2, the complete variable domain reads ETGVTQSPTHLIKTRGQQVTLRCSSQSGHNTVSWYQQALGQGPQFIFQYYREEENGRGNFPPRFSGLQFPNYSSELNVNALELDDSALYLCASSLDVGVLTGELFFGEGSRLTVL.

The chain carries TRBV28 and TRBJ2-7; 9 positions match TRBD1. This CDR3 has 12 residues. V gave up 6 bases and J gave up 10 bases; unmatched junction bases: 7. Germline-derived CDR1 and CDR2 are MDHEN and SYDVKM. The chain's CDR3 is CASRTRQGVQYF. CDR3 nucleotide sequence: TGTGCCAGCAGAACCCGACAGGGGGTTCAGTACTTC.

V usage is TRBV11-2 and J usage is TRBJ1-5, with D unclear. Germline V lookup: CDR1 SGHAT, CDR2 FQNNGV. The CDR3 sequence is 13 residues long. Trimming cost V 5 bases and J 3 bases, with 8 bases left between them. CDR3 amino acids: CASSPAPNQPQHF. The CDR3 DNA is TGTGCCAGCAGCCCCGCCCCCAATCAGCCCCAGCATTTT.

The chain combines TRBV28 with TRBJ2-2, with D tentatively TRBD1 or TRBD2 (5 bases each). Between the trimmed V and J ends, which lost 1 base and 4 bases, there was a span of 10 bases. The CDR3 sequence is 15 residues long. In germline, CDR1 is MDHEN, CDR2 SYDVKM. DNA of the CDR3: TGTGCCAGCAGTTTATATGGGGGTGGCACCGGGGAGCTGTTTTTT. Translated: CASSLYGGGTGELFF.

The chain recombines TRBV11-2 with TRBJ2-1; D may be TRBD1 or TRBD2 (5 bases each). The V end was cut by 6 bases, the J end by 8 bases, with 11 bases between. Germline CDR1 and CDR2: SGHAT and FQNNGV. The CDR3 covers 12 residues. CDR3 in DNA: TGTGCCAGCAGACGGGACCCCCATGAGCAGTTCTTC. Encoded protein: CASRRDPHEQFF. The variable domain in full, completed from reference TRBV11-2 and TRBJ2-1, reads EAGVAQSPRYKIIEKRQSVAFWCNPISGHATLYWYQQILGQGPKLLIQFQNNGVVDDSQLPKDRFSAERLKGVDSTLKIQPAKLEDSAVYLCASRRDPHEQFFGPGTRLTVL.

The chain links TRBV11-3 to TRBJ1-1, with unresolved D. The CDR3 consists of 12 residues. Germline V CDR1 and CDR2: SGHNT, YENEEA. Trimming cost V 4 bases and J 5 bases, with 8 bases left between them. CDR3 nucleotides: TGTGCCAGCAGCTCCCCAGAGACTGAAGCTTTCTTT. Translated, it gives CASSSPETEAFF.

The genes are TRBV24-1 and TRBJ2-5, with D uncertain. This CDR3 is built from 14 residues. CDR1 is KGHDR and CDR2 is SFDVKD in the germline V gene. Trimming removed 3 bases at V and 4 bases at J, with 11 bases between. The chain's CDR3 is CATSDRARGETQYF. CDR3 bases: TGTGCCACCAGTGATAGGGCCCGAGGAGAGACCCAGTACTTC.

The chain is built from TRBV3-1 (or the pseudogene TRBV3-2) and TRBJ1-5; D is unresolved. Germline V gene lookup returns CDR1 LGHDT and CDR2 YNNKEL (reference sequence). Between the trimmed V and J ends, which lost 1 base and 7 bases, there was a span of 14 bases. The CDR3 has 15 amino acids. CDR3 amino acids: CASSQVQGPGQPQHF. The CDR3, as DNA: TGTGCCAGCAGCCAAGTACAAGGGCCTGGGCAGCCCCAGCATTTT.

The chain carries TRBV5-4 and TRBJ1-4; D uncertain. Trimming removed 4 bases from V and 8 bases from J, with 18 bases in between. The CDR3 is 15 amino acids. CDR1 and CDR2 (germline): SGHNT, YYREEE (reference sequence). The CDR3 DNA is TGTGCCAGCAGCCTTTCGGCGAGCCAAAACGAAAAACTGTTTTTT. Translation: CASSLSASQNEKLFF.

In DNA form, the CDR3 reads TGTGCCAGCAGTGAAGATGGGGGATATGGCTACACCTTC. Translation: CASSEDGGYGYTF. The chain links TRBV6-1 to TRBJ1-2, with a possible D match to TRBD1 (5 bases). Deletions cut 1 base from V and 5 bases from J, with 8 bases between. Germline-derived CDR1 and CDR2 are MNHNS and SASEGT. There are 13 residues in the CDR3.

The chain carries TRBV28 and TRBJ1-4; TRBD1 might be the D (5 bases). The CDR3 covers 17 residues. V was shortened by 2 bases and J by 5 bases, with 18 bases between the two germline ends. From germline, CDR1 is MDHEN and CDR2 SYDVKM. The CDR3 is CASSLTGEPWGNEKLFF. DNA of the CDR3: TGTGCCAGCAGTTTAACCGGGGAACCCTGGGGGAATGAAAAACTGTTTTTT.

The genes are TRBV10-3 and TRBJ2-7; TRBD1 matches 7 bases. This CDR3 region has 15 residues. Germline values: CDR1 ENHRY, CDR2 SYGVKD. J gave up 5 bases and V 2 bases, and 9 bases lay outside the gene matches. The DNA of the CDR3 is TGTGCCATCAGTGAGCCACAGGGGCAATCTAACGAGCAGTACTTC. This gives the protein CAISEPQGQSNEQYF.

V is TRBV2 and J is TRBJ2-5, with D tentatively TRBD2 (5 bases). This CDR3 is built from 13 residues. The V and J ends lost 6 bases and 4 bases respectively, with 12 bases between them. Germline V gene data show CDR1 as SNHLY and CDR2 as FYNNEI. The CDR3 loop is CASRRANLETQYF. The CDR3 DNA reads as TGTGCCAGCAGGAGGGCCAATCTAGAGACCCAGTACTTC.

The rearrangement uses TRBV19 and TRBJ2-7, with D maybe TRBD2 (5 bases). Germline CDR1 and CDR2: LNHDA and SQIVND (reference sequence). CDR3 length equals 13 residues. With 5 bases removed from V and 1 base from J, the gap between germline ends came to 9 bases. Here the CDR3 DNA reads TGTGCCAGTAGTCCCGGGGAGTCCTACGAGCAGTACTTC. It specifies CASSPGESYEQYF.

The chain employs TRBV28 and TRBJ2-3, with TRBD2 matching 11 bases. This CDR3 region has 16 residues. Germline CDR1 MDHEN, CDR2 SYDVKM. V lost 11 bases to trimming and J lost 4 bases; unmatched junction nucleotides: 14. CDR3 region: CAAFPSGRSWADTQYF. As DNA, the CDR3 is TGTGCCGCCTTCCCTAGCGGGAGGAGTTGGGCAGATACGCAGTATTTT.

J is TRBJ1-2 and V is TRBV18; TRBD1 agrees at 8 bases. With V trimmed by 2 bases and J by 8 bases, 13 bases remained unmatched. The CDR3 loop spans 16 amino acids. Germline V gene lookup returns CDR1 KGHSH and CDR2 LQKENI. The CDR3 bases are TGTGCCAGCTCACCATACCCGGGACAGGCTCAACGGGGCTACACCTTC. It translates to CASSPYPGQAQRGYTF.

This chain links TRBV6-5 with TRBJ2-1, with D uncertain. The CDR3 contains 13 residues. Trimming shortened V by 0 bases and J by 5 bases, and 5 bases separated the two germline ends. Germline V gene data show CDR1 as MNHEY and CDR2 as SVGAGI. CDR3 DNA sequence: TGTGCCAGCAGTTACTCGAAAAACAATGAGCAGTTCTTC. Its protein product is CASSYSKNNEQFF.

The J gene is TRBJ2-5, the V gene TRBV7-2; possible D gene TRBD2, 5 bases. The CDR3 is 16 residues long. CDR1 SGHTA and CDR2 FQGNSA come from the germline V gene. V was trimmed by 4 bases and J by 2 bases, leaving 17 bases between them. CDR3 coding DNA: TGTGCCAGCAGCTGGGTTCGGGGTATGCGACAAGAGACCCAGTACTTC. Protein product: CASSWVRGMRQETQYF.

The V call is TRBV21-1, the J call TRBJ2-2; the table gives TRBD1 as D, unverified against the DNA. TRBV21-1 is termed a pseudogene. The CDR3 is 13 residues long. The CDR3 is CASRQKNTGELFF. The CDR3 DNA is TGTGCCAGCAGACAAAAGAACACCGGGGAGCTGTTTTTT.

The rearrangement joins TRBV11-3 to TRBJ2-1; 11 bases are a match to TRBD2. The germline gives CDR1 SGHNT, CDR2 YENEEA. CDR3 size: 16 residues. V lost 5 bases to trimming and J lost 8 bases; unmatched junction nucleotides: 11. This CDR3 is CASSPKLAGVADEQFF. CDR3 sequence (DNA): TGTGCCAGCAGCCCAAAACTAGCGGGAGTGGCTGATGAGCAGTTCTTC. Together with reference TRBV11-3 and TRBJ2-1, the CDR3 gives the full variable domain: EAGVVQSPRYKIIEKKQPVAFWCNPISGHNTLYWYLQNLGQGPELLIRYENEEAVDDSQLPKDRFSAERLKGVDSTLKIQPAELGDSAVYLCASSPKLAGVADEQFFGPGTRLTVL.

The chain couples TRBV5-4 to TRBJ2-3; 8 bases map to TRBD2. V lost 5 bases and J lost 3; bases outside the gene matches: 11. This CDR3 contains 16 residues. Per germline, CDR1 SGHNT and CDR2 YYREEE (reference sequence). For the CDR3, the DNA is TGTGCCAGCAGGCCGGGGGGGCCAGGGATTACAGATACGCAGTATTTT. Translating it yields CASRPGGPGITDTQYF.

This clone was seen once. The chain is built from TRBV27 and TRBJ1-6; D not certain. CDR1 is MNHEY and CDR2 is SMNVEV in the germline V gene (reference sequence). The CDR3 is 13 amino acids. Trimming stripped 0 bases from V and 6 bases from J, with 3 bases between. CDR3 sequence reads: CASSLSLNSPLHF. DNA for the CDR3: TGTGCCAGCAGTTTATCCCTTAATTCACCCCTCCACTTT.

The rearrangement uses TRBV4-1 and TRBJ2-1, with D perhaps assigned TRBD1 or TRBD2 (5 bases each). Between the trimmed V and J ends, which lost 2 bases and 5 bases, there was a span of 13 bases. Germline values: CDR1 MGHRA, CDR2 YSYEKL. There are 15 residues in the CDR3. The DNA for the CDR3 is TGCGCCAGCAGCCAATATGCCGGGACCAACAATGAGCAGTTCTTC. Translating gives CASSQYAGTNNEQFF.

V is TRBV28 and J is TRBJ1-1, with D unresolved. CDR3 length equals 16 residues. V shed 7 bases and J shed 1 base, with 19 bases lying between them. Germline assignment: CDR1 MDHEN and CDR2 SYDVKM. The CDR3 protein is CASTPLISWENTEAFF. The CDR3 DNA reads TGTGCCAGCACCCCGCTAATTTCGTGGGAGAACACTGAAGCTTTCTTT.